The rows below give T cell receptor beta chains drawn from one sample of a study of T cell responses to AZD1222 COVID-19 vaccine. Method: immunoSEQ multiplex PCR; TCRdb's copy keeps in-frame clones and lacks some. The table has some 170,000 clones, around nine tenths seen once. The sequences come from peripheral blood, collected on day 0 of AZD1222 vaccination. All receptors derive from an adult in good health. Both conserved end residues are part of each CDR3. The D gene is left open where the match is weak. The size entry is marked missing in some rows and otherwise reads once, few, many or a size class.

j_call v_call clone_size d_call cdr3_aa cdr3_nt
TRBJ2-5 TRBV5-1 few . CASSLGLSTGQETQYF TGCGCCAGCAGCTTGGGACTTTCGACAGGACAAGAGACCCAGTACTTC
TRBJ2-3 TRBV9 . . CASSVEDRDTRADTQYF TGTGCCAGCAGCGTAGAAGATCGGGACACCAGGGCAGATACGCAGTATTTT
TRBJ2-5 TRBV27 . TRBD2 CASQREAQAAQYF TGTGCCAGCCAGCGGGAGGCCCAAGCGGCCCAGTACTTC
TRBJ2-5 TRBV4-1 once . CASSQQVLQETQYF TGCGCCAGCAGCCAACAGGTCCTTCAAGAGACCCAGTACTTC
TRBJ2-6 TRBV10-3 . . CAISESRDRSGANVLTF TGTGCCATCAGTGAGTCGAGGGACCGATCTGGGGCCAACGTCCTGACTTTC
TRBJ1-2 TRBV9 . . CASNTGTSGGYTF TGTGCCAGCAACACCGGGACCTCCGGGGGCTACACCTTC
TRBJ2-3 TRBV11-2 . . CASTRGRSGSTDTQYF TGTGCCAGCACCCGAGGACGGAGCGGAAGCACAGATACGCAGTATTTT
TRBJ2-3 TRBV6-2/TRBV6-3 . . CASSYSGLFDTQYF TGTGCCAGCAGTTACTCGGGACTTTTTGATACGCAGTATTTT
TRBJ2-1 TRBV24-1 . . CATSRASANYNEQFF TGTGCCACAAGTAGGGCTAGCGCGAACTACAATGAGCAGTTCTTC
TRBJ2-4 TRBV3-1/TRBV3-2 . . CASSQPRDGNIQYF TGTGCCAGCAGCCAACCCCGGGACGGAAACATTCAGTACTTC
TRBJ2-7 TRBV27 . TRBD2 CASSLDGRAFPYEQYF TGTGCCAGCAGTTTAGACGGGAGGGCCTTCCCCTACGAGCAGTACTTC
TRBJ1-4 TRBV28 . TRBD1 CASSAQGATNEKLFF TGTGCCAGCAGCGCTCAGGGGGCAACTAATGAAAAACTGTTTTTT
TRBJ1-6 TRBV30 . . CAWAGRGSPLHF TGTGCCTGGGCAGGCAGGGGATCACCCCTCCACTTT
TRBJ2-1 TRBV5-1 . . CASSLTGASYNEQFF TGCGCCAGCAGCTTGACGGGTGCCTCCTACAATGAGCAGTTCTTC
TRBJ1-3 TRBV19 . . CAAESRTPGNTIYF TGTGCCGCAGAGAGCAGGACACCTGGAAACACCATATATTTT
TRBJ2-5 TRBV7-2 . TRBD1 CASSPWTGDQETQYF TGTGCCAGCAGCCCCTGGACAGGCGACCAAGAGACCCAGTACTTC
TRBJ1-6 TRBV28 . . CASTGGALGNLSPLHF TGTGCCAGCACCGGCGGGGCTTTAGGGAATTTGTCACCCCTCCACTTT
TRBJ2-3 TRBV6-5 . TRBD2 CASSYGAGGPLDTQYF TGTGCCAGCAGTTACGGAGCGGGGGGGCCTCTAGATACGCAGTATTTT
TRBJ1-1 TRBV30 . . CAWSVGWAEAFF TGTGCCTGGAGTGTTGGGTGGGCTGAAGCTTTCTTT
TRBJ1-6 TRBV19 . . CASSSSSGTYIHF TGTGCCAGTAGTAGCAGCTCCGGGACATACATCCACTTT
TRBJ1-4 TRBV29-1 . TRBD1 CSVAGQGVPNEKLFF TGCAGCGTTGCGGGACAGGGGGTACCTAATGAAAAACTGTTTTTT
TRBJ2-2 TRBV7-3 . TRBD2 CASSPSGVNTGELFF TGTGCCAGCAGCCCGAGCGGGGTGAACACCGGGGAGCTGTTTTTT
TRBJ1-1 TRBV6-5 . . CASSPQKMNTEAFF TGTGCCAGCAGCCCACAGAAAATGAACACTGAAGCTTTCTTT
TRBJ1-1 TRBV11-2 . . CASSLPREAFF TGTGCCAGCAGCTTGCCTAGAGAAGCTTTCTTT
TRBJ1-1 TRBV25-1 . TRBD1 CASRQGALSEAFF TGTGCCAGCAGACAGGGGGCTCTTAGTGAAGCTTTCTTT
TRBJ2-7 TRBV19 . TRBD1 CASSIAGTGYEQYF TGTGCCAGTAGTATAGCCGGGACAGGCTACGAGCAGTACTTC
TRBJ2-5 TRBV7-2 once . CASSPGVQETQYF TGTGCCAGCAGCCCCGGGGTACAAGAGACCCAGTACTTC
TRBJ1-3 TRBV4-1 few . CASSLGLNSGNTIYF TGCGCCAGCAGCCTCGGGCTGAACTCTGGAAACACCATATATTTT
TRBJ1-3 TRBV6-1 . . CASSEVGRNSGNTIYF TGTGCCAGCAGTGAAGTCGGCAGAAACTCTGGAAACACCATATATTTT
TRBJ2-5 TRBV2 . TRBD2 CASSGFEGGPYETQYF TGTGCCAGCAGTGGGTTCGAGGGAGGGCCTTACGAGACCCAGTACTTC
TRBJ1-3 TRBV28 few TRBD1 CASSPTGLHSGNTIYF TGTGCCAGCAGTCCGACAGGGCTTCACTCTGGAAACACCATATATTTT
TRBJ1-5 TRBV19 . . CASSMGGAHQPQHF TGTGCCAGTAGTATGGGAGGGGCCCATCAGCCCCAGCATTTT
TRBJ2-4 TRBV19 . . CASSTGQSLAKNIQYF TGTGCCAGTAGTACAGGACAGTCCCTAGCCAAAAACATTCAGTACTTC
TRBJ1-4 TRBV19 . . CASSGPPGEKLFF TGTGCCAGTAGCGGCCCGCCGGGAGAAAAACTGTTTTTT
TRBJ1-6 TRBV10-3 . TRBD1 CAISESTGRGRSPLHF TGTGCCATCAGTGAATCGACAGGGCGCGGTAGGTCACCCCTCCACTTT
TRBJ1-1 TRBV10-3 . . CAISASDTSNTEAFF TGTGCCATCAGTGCGTCGGACACCTCGAACACTGAAGCTTTCTTT
TRBJ1-5 TRBV7-9 . . CASSLDQDSNQPQHF TGTGCCAGCAGCTTAGATCAAGATAGCAATCAGCCCCAGCATTTT
TRBJ2-6 TRBV10-3 . TRBD1 CAIRSGTGLSGANVLTF TGTGCCATCAGATCCGGGACAGGCCTCTCTGGGGCCAACGTCCTGACTTTC
TRBJ2-2 TRBV2 few . CASSESRMTAGELFF TGTGCCAGCAGTGAATCGAGAATGACGGCCGGGGAGCTGTTTTTT
TRBJ2-1 TRBV19 . . CASSITSGYNEQFF TGTGCCAGTAGTATAACCAGCGGGTACAATGAGCAGTTCTTC
TRBJ1-1 TRBV28 . . CASSLGNTEAFF TGTGCCAGCAGTTTGGGGAACACTGAAGCTTTCTTT
TRBJ2-5 TRBV15 . . CATSRGGTAQETQYF TGTGCCACCAGCAGAGGCGGGACCGCCCAAGAGACCCAGTACTTC
TRBJ1-1 TRBV23-1 . . CASSQERGGEAFF TGCGCCAGCAGTCAGGAGAGGGGCGGTGAAGCTTTCTTT
TRBJ2-1 TRBV7-9 . . CASSTMGNEQFF TGTGCCAGCAGCACCATGGGGAATGAGCAGTTCTTC
TRBJ2-4 TRBV2 . . CAVKVRNRSENIQYF TGTGCCGTCAAGGTACGGAACAGGTCAGAAAACATTCAGTACTTC
TRBJ1-1 TRBV29-1 . TRBD1 CSADRGQTEAFF TGCAGCGCGGACAGGGGGCAAACTGAAGCTTTCTTT
TRBJ2-1 TRBV6-5 . . CASSRARDHNEQFF TGTGCCAGCAGCCGGGCACGGGATCACAATGAGCAGTTCTTC
TRBJ2-7 TRBV6-5 . . CATSWSSEVPREQYF TGTGCCACCTCCTGGTCTAGCGAGGTTCCGAGGGAGCAGTACTTC